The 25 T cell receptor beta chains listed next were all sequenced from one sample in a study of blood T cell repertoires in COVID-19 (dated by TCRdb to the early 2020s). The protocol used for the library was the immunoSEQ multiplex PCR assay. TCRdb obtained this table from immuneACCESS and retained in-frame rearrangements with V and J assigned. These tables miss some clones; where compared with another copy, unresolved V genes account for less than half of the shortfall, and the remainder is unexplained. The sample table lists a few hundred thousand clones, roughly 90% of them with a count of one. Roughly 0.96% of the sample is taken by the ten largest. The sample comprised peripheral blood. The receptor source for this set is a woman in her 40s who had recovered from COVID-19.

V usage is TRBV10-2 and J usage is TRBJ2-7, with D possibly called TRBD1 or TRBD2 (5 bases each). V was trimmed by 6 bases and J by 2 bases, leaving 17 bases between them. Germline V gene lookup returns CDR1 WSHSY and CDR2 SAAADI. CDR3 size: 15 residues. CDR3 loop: CASREGPNPTYEQYF. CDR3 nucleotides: TGCGCCAGCAGAGAGGGGCCGAACCCGACCTACGAGCAGTACTTC.

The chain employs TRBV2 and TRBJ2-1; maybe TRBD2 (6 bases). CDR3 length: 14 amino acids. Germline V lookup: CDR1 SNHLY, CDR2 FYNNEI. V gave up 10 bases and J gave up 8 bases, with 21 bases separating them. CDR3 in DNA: TGTGCCATCCGGGTTTCAACCGGACTACATGAGCAGTTCTTC. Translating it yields CAIRVSTGLHEQFF.

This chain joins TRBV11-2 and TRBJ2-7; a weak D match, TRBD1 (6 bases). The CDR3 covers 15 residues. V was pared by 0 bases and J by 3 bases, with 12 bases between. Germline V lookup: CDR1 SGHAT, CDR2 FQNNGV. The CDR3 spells CASSLDRGGYYEQYF. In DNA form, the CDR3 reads TGTGCCAGCAGCTTAGACAGAGGGGGTTACTACGAGCAGTACTTC. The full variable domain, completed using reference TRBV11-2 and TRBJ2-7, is EAGVAQSPRYKIIEKRQSVAFWCNPISGHATLYWYQQILGQGPKLLIQFQNNGVVDDSQLPKDRFSAERLKGVDSTLKIQPAKLEDSAVYLCASSLDRGGYYEQYFGPGTRLTVT.

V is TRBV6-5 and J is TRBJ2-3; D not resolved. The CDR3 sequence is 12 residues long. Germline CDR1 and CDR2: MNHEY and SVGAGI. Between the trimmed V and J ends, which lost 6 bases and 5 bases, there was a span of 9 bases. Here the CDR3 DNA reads TGTGCCAGCAGATCGCAGGAAGATACGCAGTATTTT. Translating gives CASRSQEDTQYF.

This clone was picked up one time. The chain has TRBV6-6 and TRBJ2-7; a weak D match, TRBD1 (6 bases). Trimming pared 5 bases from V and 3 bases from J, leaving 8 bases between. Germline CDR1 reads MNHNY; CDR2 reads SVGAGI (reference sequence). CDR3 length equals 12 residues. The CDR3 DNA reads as TGTGCCAGCAGTCCACAGGGCTACGAGCAGTACTTC. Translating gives CASSPQGYEQYF.

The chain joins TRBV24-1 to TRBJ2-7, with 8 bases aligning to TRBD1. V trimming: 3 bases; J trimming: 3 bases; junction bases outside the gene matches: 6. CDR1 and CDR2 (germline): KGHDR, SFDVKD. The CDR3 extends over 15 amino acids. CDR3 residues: CATSDPGTGDYEQYF. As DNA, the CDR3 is TGTGCCACCAGTGATCCCGGGACAGGCGACTACGAGCAGTACTTC.

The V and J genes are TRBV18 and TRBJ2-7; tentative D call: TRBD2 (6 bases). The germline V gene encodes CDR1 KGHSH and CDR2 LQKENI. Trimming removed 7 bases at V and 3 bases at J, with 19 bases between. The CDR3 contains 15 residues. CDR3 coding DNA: TGTGCCAGCTTAGAAGGCGGGCGGGGTGGCTACGAGCAGTACTTC. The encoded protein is CASLEGGRGGYEQYF.

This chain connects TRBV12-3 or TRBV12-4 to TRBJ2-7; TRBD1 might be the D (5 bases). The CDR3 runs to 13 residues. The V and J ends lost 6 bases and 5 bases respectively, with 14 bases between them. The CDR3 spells CASRDQGSDEQYF. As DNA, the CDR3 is TGTGCCAGCAGAGATCAGGGTTCCGACGAGCAGTACTTC.

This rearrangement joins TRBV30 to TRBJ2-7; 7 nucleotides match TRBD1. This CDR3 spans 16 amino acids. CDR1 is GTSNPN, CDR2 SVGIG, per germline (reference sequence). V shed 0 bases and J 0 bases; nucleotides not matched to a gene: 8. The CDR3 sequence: CAWSVLRTGPSYEQYF. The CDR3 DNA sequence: TGTGCCTGGAGTGTACTGCGGACAGGACCCTCCTACGAGCAGTACTTC.

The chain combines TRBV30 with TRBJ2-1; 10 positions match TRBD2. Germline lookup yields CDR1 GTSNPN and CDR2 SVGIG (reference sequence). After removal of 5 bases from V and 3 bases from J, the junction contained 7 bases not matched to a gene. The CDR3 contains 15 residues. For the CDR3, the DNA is TGTGCCTGGGGCCTCGGACTAGCGGACTACAATGAGCAGTTCTTC. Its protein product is CAWGLGLADYNEQFF.

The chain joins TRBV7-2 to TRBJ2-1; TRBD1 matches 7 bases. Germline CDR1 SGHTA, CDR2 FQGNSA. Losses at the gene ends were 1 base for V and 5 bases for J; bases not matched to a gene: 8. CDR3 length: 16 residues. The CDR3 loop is CASSLVVGQGDNEQFF. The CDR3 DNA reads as TGTGCCAGCAGCTTAGTGGTAGGGCAGGGGGACAATGAGCAGTTCTTC.

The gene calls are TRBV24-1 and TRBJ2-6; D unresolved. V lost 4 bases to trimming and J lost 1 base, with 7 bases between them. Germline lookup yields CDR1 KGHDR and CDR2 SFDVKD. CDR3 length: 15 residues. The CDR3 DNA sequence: TGTGCCACCAGTGAGGGCTGGTCTGGGGCCAACGTCCTGACTTTC. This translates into CATSEGWSGANVLTF.

CDR3 region: CASSPAVVQGGHYTF. The CDR3, as DNA: TGTGCCAGCAGTCCAGCGGTGGTCCAAGGGGGCCACTACACCTTC. This chain joins TRBV27 and TRBJ1-2, with 7 bases matching TRBD1. The CDR3 consists of 15 residues. The ends lost 5 bases at V and 10 bases at J; junction bases unmatched: 16. Germline V gene sequence: CDR1 MNHEY, CDR2 SMNVEV (reference sequence).

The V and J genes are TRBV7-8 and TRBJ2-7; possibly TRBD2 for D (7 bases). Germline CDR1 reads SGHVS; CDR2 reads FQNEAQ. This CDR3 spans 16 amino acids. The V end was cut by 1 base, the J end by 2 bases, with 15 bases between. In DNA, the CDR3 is TGTGCCAGCAGCTTAGGGGGGCTAGCGGCCCCCTACGAGCAGTACTTC. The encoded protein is CASSLGGLAAPYEQYF.

CDR3 in DNA: TGTGCCTGGAGTGGGACTAGCGGGCTCAGTGAGCAGTTCTTC. Translation: CAWSGTSGLSEQFF. The chain employs TRBV30 and TRBJ2-1; 11 bases map to TRBD2. The CDR3 is made up of 14 amino acids. J gave up 9 bases and V 1 base, and 5 bases lay outside the gene matches. The V gene's germline CDR1 is GTSNPN and CDR2 SVGIG (reference sequence).

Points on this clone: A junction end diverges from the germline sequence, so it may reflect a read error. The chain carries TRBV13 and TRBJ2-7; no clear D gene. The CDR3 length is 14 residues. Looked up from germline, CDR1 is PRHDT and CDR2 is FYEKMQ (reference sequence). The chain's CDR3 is CASSPGECRLSGWF. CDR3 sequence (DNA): TGTGCCAGCAGCCCCGGCGAGTGTCGCCTATCGGGTTGGTTC.

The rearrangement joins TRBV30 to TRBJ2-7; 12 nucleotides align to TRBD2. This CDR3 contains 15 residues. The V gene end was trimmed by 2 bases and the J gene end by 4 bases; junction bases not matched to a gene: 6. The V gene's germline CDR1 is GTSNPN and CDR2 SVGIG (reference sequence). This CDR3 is CAWSLAGGPGYEQYF. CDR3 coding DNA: TGTGCCTGGAGTCTAGCGGGAGGGCCTGGGTACGAGCAGTACTTC.

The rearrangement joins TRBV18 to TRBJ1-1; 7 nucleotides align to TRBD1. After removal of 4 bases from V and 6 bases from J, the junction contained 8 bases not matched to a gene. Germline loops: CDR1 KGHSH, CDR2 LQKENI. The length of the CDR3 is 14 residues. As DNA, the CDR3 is TGTGCCAGCTCACGGGACAGCGGAGGATCTGAAGCTTTCTTT. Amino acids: CASSRDSGGSEAFF.

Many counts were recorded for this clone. The CDR3 DNA sequence: TGTGCCAGCAGCGTAGCCGGGACAGGCGGAGAGACCCAGTACTTC. Translating gives CASSVAGTGGETQYF. This sequence joins TRBV9 and TRBJ2-5, with 8 nucleotides matching TRBD1. This CDR3 is built from 15 residues. Germline V lookup: CDR1 SGDLS, CDR2 YYNGEE. The trim removed 0 bases at V and 4 bases at J, leaving 5 bases unmatched.

The CDR3 nucleotides are TGTGCCAGCAGCCCTAGCGGGGCGGGAGCCTACGAGCAGTACTTC. Its translation is CASSPSGAGAYEQYF. The chain uses TRBV7-8 and TRBJ2-7; 9 nucleotides line up with TRBD2. V lost 5 bases and J lost 2; bases outside the gene matches: 7. Germline lookup yields CDR1 SGHVS and CDR2 FQNEAQ. This CDR3 is 15 amino acids long.

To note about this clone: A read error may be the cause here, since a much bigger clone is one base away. The CDR3 sequence is CASSLTGLSYEQYF. In DNA form, the CDR3 reads TGTGCCAGCAGTTTGACAGGGCTCTCCTACGAGCAGTACTTC. The J gene is TRBJ2-7, the V gene TRBV28, with TRBD1 matching 7 bases. CDR3 length: 14 amino acids. The trim removed 3 bases at V and 0 bases at J, leaving 2 bases unmatched. Germline V gene data show CDR1 as MDHEN and CDR2 as SYDVKM.

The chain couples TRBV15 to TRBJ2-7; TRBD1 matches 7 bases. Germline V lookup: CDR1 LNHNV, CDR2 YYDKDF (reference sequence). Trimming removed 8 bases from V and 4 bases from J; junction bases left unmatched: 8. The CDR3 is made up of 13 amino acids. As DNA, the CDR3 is TGTGCCACCTCCGGGACAGAACTTTACGAGCAGTACTTC. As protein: CATSGTELYEQYF.

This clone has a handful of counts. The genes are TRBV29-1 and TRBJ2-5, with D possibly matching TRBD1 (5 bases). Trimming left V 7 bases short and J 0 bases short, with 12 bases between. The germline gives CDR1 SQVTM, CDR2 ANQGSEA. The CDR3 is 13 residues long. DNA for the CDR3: TGCAGCGCCTCTCGACAGCACCAAGAGACCCAGTACTTC. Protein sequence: CSASRQHQETQYF.

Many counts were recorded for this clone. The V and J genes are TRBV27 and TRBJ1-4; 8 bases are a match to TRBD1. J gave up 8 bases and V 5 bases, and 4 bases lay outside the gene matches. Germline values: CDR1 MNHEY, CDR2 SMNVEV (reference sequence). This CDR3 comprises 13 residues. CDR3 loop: CASSGQGEEKLFF. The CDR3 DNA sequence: TGTGCCAGCAGTGGACAGGGTGAGGAAAAACTGTTTTTT.

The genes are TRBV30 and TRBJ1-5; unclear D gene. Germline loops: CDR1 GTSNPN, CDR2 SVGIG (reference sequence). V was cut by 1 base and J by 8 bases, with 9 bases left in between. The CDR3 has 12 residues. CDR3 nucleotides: TGTGCCTGGAGTGCCTCGTCGGAGCCCCAGCATTTT. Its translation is CAWSASSEPQHF.